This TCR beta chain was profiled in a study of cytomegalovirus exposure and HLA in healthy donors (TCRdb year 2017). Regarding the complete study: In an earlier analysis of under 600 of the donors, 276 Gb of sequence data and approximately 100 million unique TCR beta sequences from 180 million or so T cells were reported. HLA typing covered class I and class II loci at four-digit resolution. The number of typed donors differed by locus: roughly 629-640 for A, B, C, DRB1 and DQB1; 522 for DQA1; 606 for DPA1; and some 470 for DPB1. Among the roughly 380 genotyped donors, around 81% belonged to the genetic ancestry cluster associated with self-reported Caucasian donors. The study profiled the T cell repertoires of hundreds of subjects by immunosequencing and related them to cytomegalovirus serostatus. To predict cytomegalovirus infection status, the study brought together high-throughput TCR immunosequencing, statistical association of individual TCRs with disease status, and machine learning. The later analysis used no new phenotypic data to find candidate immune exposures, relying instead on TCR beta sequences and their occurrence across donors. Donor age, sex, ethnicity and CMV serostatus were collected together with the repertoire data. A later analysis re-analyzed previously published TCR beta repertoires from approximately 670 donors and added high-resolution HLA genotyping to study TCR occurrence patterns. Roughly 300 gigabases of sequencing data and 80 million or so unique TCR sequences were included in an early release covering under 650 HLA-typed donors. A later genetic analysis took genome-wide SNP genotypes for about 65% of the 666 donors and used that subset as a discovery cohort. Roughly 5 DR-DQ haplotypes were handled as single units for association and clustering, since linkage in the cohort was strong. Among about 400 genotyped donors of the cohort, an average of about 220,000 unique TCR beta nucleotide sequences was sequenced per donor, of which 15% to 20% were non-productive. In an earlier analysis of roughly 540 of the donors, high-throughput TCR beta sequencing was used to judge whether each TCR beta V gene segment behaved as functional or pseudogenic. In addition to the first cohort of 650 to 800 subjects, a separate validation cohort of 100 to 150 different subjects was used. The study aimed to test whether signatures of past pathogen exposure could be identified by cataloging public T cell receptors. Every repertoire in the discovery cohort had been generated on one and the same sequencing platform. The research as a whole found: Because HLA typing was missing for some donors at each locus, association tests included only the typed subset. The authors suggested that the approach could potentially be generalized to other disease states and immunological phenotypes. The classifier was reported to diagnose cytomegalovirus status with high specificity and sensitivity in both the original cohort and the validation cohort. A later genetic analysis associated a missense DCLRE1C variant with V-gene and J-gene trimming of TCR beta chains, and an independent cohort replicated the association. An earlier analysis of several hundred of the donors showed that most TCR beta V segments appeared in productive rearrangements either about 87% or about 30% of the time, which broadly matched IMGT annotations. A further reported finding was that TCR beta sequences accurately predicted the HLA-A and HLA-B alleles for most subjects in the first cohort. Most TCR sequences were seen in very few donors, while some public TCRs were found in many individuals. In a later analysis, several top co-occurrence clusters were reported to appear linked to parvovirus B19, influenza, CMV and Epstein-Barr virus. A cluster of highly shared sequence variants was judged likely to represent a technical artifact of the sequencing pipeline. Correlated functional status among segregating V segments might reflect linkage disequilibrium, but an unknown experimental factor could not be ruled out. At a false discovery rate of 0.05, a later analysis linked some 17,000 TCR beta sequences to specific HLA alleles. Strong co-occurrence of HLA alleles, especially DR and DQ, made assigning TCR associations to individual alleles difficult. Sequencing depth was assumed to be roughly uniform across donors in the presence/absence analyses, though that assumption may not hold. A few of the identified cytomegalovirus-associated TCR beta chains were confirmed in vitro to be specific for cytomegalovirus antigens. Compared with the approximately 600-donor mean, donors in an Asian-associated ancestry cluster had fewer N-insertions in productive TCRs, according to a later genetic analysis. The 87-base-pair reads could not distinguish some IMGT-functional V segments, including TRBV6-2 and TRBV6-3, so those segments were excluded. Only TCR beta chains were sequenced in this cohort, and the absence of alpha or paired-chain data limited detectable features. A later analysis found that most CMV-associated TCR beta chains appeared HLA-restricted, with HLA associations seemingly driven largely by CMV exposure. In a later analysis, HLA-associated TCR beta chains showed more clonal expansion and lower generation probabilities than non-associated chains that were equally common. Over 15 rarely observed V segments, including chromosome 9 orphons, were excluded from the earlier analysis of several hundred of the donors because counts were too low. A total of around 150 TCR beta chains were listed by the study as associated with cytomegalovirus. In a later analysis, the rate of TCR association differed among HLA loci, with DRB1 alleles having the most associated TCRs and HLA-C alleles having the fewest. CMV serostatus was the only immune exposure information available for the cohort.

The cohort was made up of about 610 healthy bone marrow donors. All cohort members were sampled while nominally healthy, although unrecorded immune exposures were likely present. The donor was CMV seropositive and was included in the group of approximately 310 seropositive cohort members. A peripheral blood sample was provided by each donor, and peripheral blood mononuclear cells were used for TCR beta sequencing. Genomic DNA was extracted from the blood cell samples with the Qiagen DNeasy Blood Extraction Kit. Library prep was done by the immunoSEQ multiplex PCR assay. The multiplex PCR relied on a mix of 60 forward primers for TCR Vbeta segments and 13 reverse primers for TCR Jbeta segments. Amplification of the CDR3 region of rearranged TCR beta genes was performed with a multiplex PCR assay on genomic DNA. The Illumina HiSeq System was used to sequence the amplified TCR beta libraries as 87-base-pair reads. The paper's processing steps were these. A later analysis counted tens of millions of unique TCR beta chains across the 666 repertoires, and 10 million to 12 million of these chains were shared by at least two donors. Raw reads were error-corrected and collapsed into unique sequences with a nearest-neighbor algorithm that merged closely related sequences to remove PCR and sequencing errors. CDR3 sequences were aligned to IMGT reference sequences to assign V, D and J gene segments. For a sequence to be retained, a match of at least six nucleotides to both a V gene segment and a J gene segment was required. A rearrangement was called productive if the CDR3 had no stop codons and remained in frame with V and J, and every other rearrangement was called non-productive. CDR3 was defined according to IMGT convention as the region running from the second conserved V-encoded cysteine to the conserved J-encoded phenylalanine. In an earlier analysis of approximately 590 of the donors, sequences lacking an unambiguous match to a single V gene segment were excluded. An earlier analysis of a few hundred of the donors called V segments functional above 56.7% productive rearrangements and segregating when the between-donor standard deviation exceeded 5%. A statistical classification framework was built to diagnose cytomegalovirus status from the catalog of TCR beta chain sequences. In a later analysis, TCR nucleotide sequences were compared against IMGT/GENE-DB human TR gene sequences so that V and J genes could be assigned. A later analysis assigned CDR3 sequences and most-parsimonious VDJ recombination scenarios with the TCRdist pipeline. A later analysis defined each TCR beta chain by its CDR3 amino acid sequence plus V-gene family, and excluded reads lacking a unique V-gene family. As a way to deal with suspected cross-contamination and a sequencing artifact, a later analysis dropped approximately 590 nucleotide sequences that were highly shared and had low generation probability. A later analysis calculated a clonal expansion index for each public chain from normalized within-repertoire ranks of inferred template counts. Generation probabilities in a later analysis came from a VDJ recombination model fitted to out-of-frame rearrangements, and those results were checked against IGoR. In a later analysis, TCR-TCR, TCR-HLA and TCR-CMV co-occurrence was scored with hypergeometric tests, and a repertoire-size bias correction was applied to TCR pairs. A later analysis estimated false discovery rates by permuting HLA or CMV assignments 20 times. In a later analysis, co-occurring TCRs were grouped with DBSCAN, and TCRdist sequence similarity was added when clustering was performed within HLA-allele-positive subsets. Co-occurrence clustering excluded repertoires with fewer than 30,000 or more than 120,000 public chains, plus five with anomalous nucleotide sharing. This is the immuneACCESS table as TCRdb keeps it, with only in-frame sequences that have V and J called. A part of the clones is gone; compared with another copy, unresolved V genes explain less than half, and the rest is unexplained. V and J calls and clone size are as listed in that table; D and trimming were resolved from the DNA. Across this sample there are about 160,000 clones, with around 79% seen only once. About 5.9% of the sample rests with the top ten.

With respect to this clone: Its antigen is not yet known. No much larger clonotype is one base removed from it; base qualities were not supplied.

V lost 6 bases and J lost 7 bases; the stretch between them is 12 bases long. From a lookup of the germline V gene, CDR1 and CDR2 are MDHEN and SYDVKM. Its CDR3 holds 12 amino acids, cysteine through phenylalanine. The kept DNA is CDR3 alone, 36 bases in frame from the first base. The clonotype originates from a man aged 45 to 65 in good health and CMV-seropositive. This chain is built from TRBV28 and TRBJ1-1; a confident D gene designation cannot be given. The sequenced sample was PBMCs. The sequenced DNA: TGTGCCAGCAGGCTGGAGGCCAGTGAAGCTTTCTTT. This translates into CASRLEASEAFF.